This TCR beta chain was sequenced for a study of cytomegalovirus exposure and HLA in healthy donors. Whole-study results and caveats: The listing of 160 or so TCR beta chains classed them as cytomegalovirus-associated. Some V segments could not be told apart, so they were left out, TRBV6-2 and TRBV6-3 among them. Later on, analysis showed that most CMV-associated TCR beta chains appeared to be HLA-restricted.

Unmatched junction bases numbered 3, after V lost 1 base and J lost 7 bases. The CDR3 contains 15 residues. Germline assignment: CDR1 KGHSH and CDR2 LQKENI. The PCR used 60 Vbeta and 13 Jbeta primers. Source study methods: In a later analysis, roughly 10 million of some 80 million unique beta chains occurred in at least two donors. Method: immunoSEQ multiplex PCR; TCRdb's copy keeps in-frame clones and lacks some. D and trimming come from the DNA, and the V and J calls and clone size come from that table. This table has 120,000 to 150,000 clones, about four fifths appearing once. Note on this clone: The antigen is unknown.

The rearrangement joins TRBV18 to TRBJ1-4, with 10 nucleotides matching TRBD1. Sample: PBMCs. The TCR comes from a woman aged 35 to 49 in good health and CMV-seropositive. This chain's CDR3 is CASSPRGTGVEKLFF. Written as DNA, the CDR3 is TGTGCCAGCTCACCACGGGGGACAGGGGTTGAAAAACTGTTTTTT.